A single TCR beta chain is shown here with its context. This clone has only a few counts. Its target antigen remains unknown. The record has no base qualities; no much larger clone is one base away. The collaborating institutions used their own protocols to collect whole blood in K2EDTA tubes. For TCRbeta analysis, collaborator samples were shipped as frozen whole blood, as isolated PBMCs, or as DNA extracted from either sample type. V loses 7 bases at its end and J loses 4 bases; junction bases beyond the gene matches: 3. As encoded in the germline V gene (reference sequence), CDR1 is LNHDA while CDR2 is SQIVND. From its cysteine to its phenylalanine, the CDR3 spans 12 amino acids. Kept here is only the CDR3 DNA, which spans 36 bases and is read in frame from base 1. These data originate in a study of blood T cell repertoires in COVID-19 (dated by TCRdb to 2019 to 2021). Some background on the complete study: Samples from collaborators originated in the United States, Italy and Spain and spanned both the acute and convalescent phases of COVID-19. Where available, HLA class I and class II types were obtained from metadata supplied by the sample provider rather than from assay-based typing. The dataset comprised deeply sampled blood TCRbeta repertoires from subjects exposed to, actively infected with, or recovered from COVID-19. The prospective study material was composed of cDNA or gDNA derived from T cells, B-cell-depleted T cells, or PBMCs. A freely available public database, intended as a resource for researchers studying the immune response to SARS-CoV-2, is where the repertoires were released. Samples were obtained from the ongoing ImmuneRACE study (first 160 participants) and from over a thousand subjects provided by 6 global collaborators. The sample metadata nearly always contained a de-identified subject ID, COVID-19 status, age in years and sex. The paper as a whole reports these results and caveats: How much clinical and demographic metadata was included differed by source and by participant, and the metadata was provided uncurated.

TCRbeta CDR3 regions were amplified from genomic DNA by means of the immunoSEQ Assay, a bias-controlled multiplex PCR. On the study's bioinformatics: Within the assay, amplification of reference gene primers was used to estimate how many nucleated cells each sample contained. To quantify the absolute abundance of each unique TCRbeta CDR3 rearrangement, sequence reads were collapsed and filtered. Productive Simpson clonality was computed per sample as the square root of Simpson's diversity index over productive rearrangements. The table comes from immuneACCESS by way of TCRdb, which keeps in-frame sequences with V and J called. Part of the clones is missing from these tables; in studies checked, under half for an unresolved V gene and the rest for unknown reasons. V and J calls and clone size are those listed in that table; D and trimming were worked out from the DNA. This sample gives about 140,000 clones in total; around 84% of them show up just once. The top ten clonotypes cover around 8.5% of the sample.

Sequenced material: peripheral blood. The chain links TRBV19 with TRBJ1-2, with 7 central nucleotides matching TRBD1. This receptor was taken from a woman aged 55-69 years with acute or convalescent COVID-19. The bases read TGTGCCAGTATGGGGACAGCCTATGGCTACACCTTC. The resulting protein is CASMGTAYGYTF. With all but the CDR3 taken from the reference TRBV19 and TRBJ1-2 genes, the full variable domain is: DGGITQSPKYLFRKEGQNVTLSCEQNLNHDAMYWYRQDPGQGLRLIYYSQIVNDFQKGDIAEGYSVSREKKESFPLTVTSAQKNPTAFYLCASMGTAYGYTFGSGTRLTVV.